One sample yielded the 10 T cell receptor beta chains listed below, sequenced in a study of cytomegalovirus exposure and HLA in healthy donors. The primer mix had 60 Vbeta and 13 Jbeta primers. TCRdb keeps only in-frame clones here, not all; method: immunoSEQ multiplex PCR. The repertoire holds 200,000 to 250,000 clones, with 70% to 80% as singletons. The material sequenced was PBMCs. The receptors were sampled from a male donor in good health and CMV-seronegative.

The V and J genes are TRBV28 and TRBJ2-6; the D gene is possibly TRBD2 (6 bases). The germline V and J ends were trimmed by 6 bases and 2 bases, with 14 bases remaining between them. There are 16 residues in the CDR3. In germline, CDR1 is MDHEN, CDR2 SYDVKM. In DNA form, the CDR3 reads TGTGCCAGCAGACTATCGTCGGGGGCTGGGGCCAACGTCCTGACTTTC. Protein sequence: CASRLSSGAGANVLTF.

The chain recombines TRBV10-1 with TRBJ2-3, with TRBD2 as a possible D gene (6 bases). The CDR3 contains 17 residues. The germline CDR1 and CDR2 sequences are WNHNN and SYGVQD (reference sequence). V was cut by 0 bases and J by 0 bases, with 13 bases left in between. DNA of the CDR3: TGCGCCAGCAGTGAGTCTTCCGTAGCGGTTAGCACAGATACGCAGTATTTT. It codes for CASSESSVAVSTDTQYF.

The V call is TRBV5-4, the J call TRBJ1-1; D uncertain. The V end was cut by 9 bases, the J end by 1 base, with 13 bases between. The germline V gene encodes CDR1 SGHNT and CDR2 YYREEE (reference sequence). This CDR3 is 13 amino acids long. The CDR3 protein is CAIWGGKNTEAFF. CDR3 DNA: TGTGCCATCTGGGGAGGAAAGAACACTGAAGCTTTCTTT.

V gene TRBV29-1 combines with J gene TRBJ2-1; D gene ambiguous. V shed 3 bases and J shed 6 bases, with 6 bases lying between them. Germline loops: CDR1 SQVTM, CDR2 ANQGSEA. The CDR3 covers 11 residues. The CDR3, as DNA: TGCAGCGTTGATACTTTCAATGAGCAGTTCTTC. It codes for CSVDTFNEQFF.

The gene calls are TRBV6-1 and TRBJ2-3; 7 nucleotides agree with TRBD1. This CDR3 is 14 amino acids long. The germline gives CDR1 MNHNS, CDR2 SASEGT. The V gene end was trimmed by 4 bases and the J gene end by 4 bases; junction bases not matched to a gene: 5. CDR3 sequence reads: CASSVTGDSDTQYF. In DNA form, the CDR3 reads TGTGCCAGCAGTGTTACAGGGGATTCAGATACGCAGTATTTT.

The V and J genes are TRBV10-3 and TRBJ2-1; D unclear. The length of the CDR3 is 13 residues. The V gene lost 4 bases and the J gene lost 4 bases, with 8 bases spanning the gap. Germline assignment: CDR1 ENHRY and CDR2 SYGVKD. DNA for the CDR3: TGTGCCATCAGTGTCGGAGAATACAATGAGCAGTTCTTC. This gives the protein CAISVGEYNEQFF.

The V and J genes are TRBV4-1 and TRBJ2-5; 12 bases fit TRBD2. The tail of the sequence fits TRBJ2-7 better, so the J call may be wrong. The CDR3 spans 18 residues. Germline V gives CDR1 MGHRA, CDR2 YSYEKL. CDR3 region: CASSQAQTSGSVGYEQYF. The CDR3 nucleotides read TGCGCCAGCAGCCAGGCCCAGACTAGCGGGAGTGTAGGTTACGAGCAGTACTTC.

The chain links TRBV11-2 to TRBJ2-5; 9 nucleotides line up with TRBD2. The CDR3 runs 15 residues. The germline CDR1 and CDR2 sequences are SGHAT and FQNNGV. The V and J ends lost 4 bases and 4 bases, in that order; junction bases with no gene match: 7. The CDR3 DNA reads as TGTGCCAGCAGCTACAGCGGGGGGAGCGCAGAGACCCAGTACTTC. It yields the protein CASSYSGGSAETQYF.

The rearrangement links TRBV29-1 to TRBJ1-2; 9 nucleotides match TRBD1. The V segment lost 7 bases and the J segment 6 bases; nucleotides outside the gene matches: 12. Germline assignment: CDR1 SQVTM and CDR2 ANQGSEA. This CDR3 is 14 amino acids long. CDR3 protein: CSAALLQGADGYTF. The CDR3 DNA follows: TGCAGCGCTGCCTTGTTACAGGGGGCAGATGGCTACACCTTC.

CDR3 in amino acids: CASSLPGQPQHF. The DNA for the CDR3 is TGTGCCAGCAGCCTCCCAGGGCAGCCCCAGCATTTT. The chain uses TRBV13 and TRBJ1-5; a possible D gene is TRBD1 (5 bases). Trimming removed 5 bases at V and 7 bases at J, with 9 bases between. The CDR3 extends over 12 amino acids. The germline V gene encodes CDR1 PRHDT and CDR2 FYEKMQ (reference sequence). Looking up the rest from reference TRBV13 and TRBJ1-5 gives the full variable domain: AAGVIQSPRHLIKEKRETATLKCYPIPRHDTVYWYQQGPGQDPQFLISFYEKMQSDKGSIPDRFSAQQFSDYHSELNMSSLELGDSALYFCASSLPGQPQHFGDGTRLSIL.